The 9 T cell receptor beta chains reported below all come from one sample, sequenced in a study of type 1 and type 2 diabetes patients. Amplification started from genomic DNA. Amplification of the beta chain CDR3 used 30 forward and 13 reverse multiplex primers. TCRdb reanalysed the multiplex PCR reads using MiXCR and keeps one entry per CDR3 protein. This table holds approximately 260,000 distinct CDR3 sequences, roughly 50% found once. Specimen: peripheral blood mononuclear cells (PBMCs). The receptors come from a man younger than 35 with type 2 diabetes.

About this clonotype: Since no conserved phenylalanine or tryptophan closes the CDR3, a read error is the likely cause. The V and J genes are TRBV5-8 and TRBJ2-7; possible D gene TRBD1, 5 bases. Trimming took off 0 bases at V and 7 bases at J, with 17 bases between the two ends. This CDR3 contains 15 residues. Germline V gene sequence: CDR1 SGHTS, CDR2 YDEGEE. As DNA, the CDR3 is TGTGCCAGCAGCTTGGGGGCGTCGACAGCCGGGGAGCAGTACCTC. It yields the protein CASSLGASTAGEQYL.

The chain carries TRBV11-2 and TRBJ1-3; TRBD1 is a possible D gene (5 bases). The germline V gene has CDR1 SGHAT and CDR2 FQNNGV. V shed 5 bases and J shed 4 bases, with 18 bases lying between them. This CDR3 comprises 16 residues. Written as DNA, the CDR3 is TGTGCCAGCAGCACCAGTGGGGGAGTTCCAGGAAACACCATATATTTT. This encodes CASSTSGGVPGNTIYF.

Worth noting for this clonotype: Sequence at one end of the junction differs from germline and may be a read error. This chain uses TRBV3-1 with TRBJ1-2; D is unresolved. CDR1 LGHDT and CDR2 YNNKEL come from the germline V gene (reference sequence). This CDR3 has 16 amino acids. This chain's CDR3 is CASTQSAGRANYGYTF. In nucleotides, the CDR3 is TGTGCCAGCACCCAATCCGCCGGACGGGCAAACTATGGCTACACCTTC.

The chain links TRBV6-5 to TRBJ2-5; D gene ambiguous. V was trimmed by 2 bases and J by 5 bases, leaving 6 bases between them. The germline V gene encodes CDR1 MNHEY and CDR2 SVGAGI. The CDR3 extends over 12 amino acids. The CDR3 DNA reads TGTGCCAGCAGTTACGAAGGGGAGACCCAGTACTTC. The encoded protein is CASSYEGETQYF.

This chain joins TRBV5-1 and TRBJ1-1; no definite D call. V was cut by 6 bases and J by 0 bases, with 9 bases left in between. This CDR3 spans 13 amino acids. The germline gives CDR1 SGHRS, CDR2 YFSETQ. The CDR3 here is CASTGPMNTEAFF. The DNA for the CDR3 is TGCGCCAGCACCGGACCTATGAACACTGAAGCTTTCTTT. Supplemented by reference TRBV5-1 and TRBJ1-1, the full variable domain reads KAGVTQTPRYLIKTRGQQVTLSCSPISGHRSVSWYQQTPGQGLQFLFEYFSETQRNKGNFPGRFSGRQFSNSRSEMNVSTLELGDSALYLCASTGPMNTEAFFGQGTRLTVV.

The chain links TRBV20-1 to TRBJ1-5; D is unclear. This CDR3 is 15 amino acids long. Germline V gene sequence: CDR1 DFQATT, CDR2 SNEGSKA (reference sequence). Trimming removed 5 bases at V and 0 bases at J, with 14 bases between. The CDR3 DNA reads as TGCAGTGCTTCCGATAGAGAATATAGCAATCAGCCCCAGCATTTT. Protein product: CSASDREYSNQPQHF.

With regard to this clonotype: One junction end disagrees with the germline gene, perhaps due to a read error. This sequence joins TRBV7-3 and TRBJ1-6; TRBD1 matches 7 bases. Per germline, CDR1 SGHTA and CDR2 FQGTGA. This CDR3 is 13 amino acids long. CDR3 nucleotide sequence: TGTGCCACCAGCAGGGGGAAGGATTCACCCCTCCACTTT. It encodes CATSRGKDSPLHF.

Comments on this clonotype: The germline gene is not matched at one end of the junction; a read error may be the cause. V usage is TRBV7-8 and J usage is TRBJ1-6; D might be TRBD1 (5 bases). Germline CDR1 reads SGHVS; CDR2 reads FQNEAQ. The CDR3 runs to 14 residues. The CDR3 here is CASSPGTPNSPPHF. The CDR3 DNA reads as TGTGCCAGCAGCCCCGGGACCCCTAATTCACCCCCCCACTTT.

The chain recombines TRBV19 with TRBJ1-1; D is uncertain. V was shortened by 5 bases and J by 4 bases, with 11 bases between the two germline ends. CDR1 LNHDA and CDR2 SQIVND come from the germline V gene (reference sequence). CDR3 length equals 13 residues. The CDR3 DNA sequence: TGTGCCAGTAGTCACGGAGTAAGCACTGAAGCTTTCTTT. Amino acids: CASSHGVSTEAFF.